This T cell receptor beta chain is drawn from a study of graft-versus-host responses after intestinal transplantation. Notes on this clone: Antigen unknown.

The CDR3 has 12 amino acids. Germline CDR1 and CDR2: SEHNR and FQNEAQ (reference sequence). V was clipped by 5 bases and J by 6 bases, with 9 bases between them. Sequencing was performed with immunoSEQ multiplex PCR; in TCRdb, only in-frame clones are kept and a portion is missing. The sample carries around 55,000 clones, about 90% recorded once. The sample here was unstimulated CD4+ T cells sorted from spleen or lymph node cells, taken before transplant. This chain links TRBV7-9 with TRBJ2-3; D not resolved. This clonotype was sampled from a human donor who was the organ donor for an intestinal transplant. This CDR3 is CASSPTEDTQYF. CDR3 DNA sequence: TGTGCCAGCAGCCCCACGGAGGATACGCAGTATTTT.